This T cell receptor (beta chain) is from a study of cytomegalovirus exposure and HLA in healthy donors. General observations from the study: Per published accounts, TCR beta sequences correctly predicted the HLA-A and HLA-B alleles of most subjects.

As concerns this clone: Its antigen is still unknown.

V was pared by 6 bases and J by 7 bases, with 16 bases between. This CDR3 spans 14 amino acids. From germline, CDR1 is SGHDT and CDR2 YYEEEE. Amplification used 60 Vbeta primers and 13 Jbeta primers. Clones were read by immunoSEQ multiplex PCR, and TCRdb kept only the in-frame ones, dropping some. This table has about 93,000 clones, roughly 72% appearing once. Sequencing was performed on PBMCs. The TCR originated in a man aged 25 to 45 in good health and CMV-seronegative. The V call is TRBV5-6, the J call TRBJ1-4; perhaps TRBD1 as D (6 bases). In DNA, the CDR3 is TGTGCCAGCAACCTTGGGGGCCTGGGTGAAAAACTGTTTTTT. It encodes CASNLGGLGEKLFF.